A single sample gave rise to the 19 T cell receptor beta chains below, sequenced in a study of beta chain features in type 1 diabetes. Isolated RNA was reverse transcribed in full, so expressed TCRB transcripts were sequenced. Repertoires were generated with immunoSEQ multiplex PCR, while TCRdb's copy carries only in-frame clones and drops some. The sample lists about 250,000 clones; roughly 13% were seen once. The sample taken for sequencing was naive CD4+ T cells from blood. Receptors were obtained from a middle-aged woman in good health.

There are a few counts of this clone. In DNA form, the CDR3 reads TGTGCCAGCAGCACCGGACTGAGCACAGATACGCAGTATTTT. Its translation is CASSTGLSTDTQYF. The rearrangement links TRBV7-2 to TRBJ2-3; D may be TRBD2 (5 bases). Trimming stripped 5 bases from V and 0 bases from J, with 9 bases between. The germline V gene has CDR1 SGHTA and CDR2 FQGNSA. The CDR3 length is 14 residues.

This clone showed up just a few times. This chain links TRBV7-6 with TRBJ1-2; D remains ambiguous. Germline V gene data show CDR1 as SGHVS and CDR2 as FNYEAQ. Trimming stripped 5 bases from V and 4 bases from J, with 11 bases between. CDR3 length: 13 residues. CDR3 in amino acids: CASSPGESYGYTF. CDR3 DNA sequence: TGTGCCAGCAGCCCCGGGGAGAGCTATGGCTACACCTTC. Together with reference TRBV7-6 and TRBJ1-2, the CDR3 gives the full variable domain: GAGVSQSPRYKVTKRGQDVALRCDPISGHVSLYWYRQALGQGPEFLTYFNYEAQQDKSGLPNDRFSAERPEGSISTLTIQRTEQRDSAMYRCASSPGESYGYTFGSGTRLTVV.

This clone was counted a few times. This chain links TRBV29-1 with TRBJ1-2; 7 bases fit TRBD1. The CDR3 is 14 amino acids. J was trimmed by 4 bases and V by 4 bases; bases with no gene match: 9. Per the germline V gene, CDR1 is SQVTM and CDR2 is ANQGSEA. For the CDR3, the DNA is TGCAGCGTTGGAACGGACAGGACCTTCTATGGCTACACCTTC. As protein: CSVGTDRTFYGYTF.

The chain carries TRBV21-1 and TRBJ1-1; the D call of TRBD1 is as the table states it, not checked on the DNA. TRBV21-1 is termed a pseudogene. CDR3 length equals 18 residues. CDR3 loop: CAIKRQGEGFNKSTEAFF. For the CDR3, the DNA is TGTGCCATCAAGAGACAGGGGGAGGGTTTTAATAAGTCCACTGAAGCTTTCTTT.

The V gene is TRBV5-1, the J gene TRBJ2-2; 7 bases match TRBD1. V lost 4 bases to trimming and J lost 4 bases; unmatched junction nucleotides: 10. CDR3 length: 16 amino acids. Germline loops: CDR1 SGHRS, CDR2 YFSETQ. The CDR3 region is CASSPTVDRFTGELFF. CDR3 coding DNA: TGCGCCAGCAGCCCGACCGTGGACAGGTTCACCGGGGAGCTGTTTTTT.

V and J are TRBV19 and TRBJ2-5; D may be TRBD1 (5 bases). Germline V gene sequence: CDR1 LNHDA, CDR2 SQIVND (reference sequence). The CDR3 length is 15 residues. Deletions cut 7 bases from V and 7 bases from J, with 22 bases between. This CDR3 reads CASTTAGPSKRTQYF. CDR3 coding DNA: TGTGCCAGTACCACCGCAGGGCCCTCGAAAAGGACCCAGTACTTC. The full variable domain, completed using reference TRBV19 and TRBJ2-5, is DGGITQSPKYLFRKEGQNVTLSCEQNLNHDAMYWYRQDPGQGLRLIYYSQIVNDFQKGDIAEGYSVSREKKESFPLTVTSAQKNPTAFYLCASTTAGPSKRTQYFGPGTRLLVL.

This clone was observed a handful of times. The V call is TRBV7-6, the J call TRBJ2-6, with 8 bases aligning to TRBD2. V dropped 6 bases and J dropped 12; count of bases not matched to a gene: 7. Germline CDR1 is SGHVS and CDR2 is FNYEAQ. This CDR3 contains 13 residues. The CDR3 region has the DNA TGTGCCAGCAGAAACGGGGGGGCTACCGTCCTGACTTTC. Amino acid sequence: CASRNGGATVLTF.

Written as DNA, the CDR3 is TGTGCCAGCAGCTTAGCCTCTAGCGGGGGCCCTGGTCGGGCGTTCTTC. The encoded protein is CASSLASSGGPGRAFF. The V call is TRBV7-9, the J call TRBJ2-1; 10 bases align to TRBD2. The CDR3 has 16 amino acids. The J segment lost 15 bases and the V segment lost 0 bases, leaving 14 bases of the junction unmatched. Germline V gene sequence: CDR1 SEHNR, CDR2 FQNEAQ (reference sequence).

Here the CDR3 DNA reads TGTGCCAGCAACCTTCCCCCCGGAGATACGCAGTATTTT. Residues: CASNLPPGDTQYF. The V call is TRBV6-6, the J call TRBJ2-3; D is ambiguous. Germline V gene data show CDR1 as MNHNY and CDR2 as SVGAGI (reference sequence). The V end lost 7 bases, the J end lost 5 bases, and 13 bases lay between the germline ends. This CDR3 has 13 amino acids.

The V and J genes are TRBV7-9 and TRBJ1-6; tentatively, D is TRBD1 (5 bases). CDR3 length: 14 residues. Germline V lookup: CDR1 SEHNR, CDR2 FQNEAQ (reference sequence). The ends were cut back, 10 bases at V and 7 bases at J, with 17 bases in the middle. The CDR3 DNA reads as TGTGCCACCCATTTGGCAGGGTCGAATTCACCCCTCCACTTT. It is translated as CATHLAGSNSPLHF.

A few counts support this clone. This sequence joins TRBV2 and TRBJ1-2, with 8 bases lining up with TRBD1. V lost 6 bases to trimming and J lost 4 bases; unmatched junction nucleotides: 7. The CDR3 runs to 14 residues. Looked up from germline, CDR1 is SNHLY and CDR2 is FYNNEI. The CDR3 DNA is TGTGCCAGCAGGCCTACAGGGGGAAGCTATGGCTACACCTTC. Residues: CASRPTGGSYGYTF. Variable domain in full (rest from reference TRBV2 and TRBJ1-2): EPEVTQTPSHQVTQMGQEVILRCVPISNHLYFYWYRQILGQKVEFLVSFYNNEISEKSEIFDDQFSVERPDGSNFTLKIRSTKLEDSAMYFCASRPTGGSYGYTFGSGTRLTVV.

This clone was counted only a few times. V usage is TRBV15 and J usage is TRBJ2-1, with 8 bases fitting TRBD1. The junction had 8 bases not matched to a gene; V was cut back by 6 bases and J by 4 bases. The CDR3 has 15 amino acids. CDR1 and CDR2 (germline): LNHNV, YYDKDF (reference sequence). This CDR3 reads CATRAQGAGYNEQFF. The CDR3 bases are TGTGCCACCAGAGCCCAGGGGGCCGGGTACAATGAGCAGTTCTTC.

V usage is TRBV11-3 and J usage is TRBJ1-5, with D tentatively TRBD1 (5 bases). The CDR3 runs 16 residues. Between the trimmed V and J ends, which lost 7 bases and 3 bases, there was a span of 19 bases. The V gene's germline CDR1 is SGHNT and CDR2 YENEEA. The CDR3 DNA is TGTGCCAGCAAAAGTGAAAGGGGCCTTATCAATCAGCCCCAGCATTTT. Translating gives CASKSERGLINQPQHF.

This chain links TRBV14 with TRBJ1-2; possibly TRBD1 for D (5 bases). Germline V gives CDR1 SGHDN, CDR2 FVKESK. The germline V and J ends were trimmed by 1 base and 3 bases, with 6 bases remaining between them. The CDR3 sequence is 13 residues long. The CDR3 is CASSQAGDYGYTF. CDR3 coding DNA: TGTGCCAGCAGCCAAGCGGGGGACTATGGCTACACCTTC.

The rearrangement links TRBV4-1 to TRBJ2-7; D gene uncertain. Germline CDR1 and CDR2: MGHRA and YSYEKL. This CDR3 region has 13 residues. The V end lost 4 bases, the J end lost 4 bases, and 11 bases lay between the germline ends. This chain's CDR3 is CASSLSNPYEQYF. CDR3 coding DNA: TGCGCCAGCAGCCTCAGTAACCCTTACGAGCAGTACTTC.

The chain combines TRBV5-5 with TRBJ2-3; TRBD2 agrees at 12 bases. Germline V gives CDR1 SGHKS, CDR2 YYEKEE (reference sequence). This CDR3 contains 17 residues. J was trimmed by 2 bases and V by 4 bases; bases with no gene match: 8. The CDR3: CASSTIGLAGSTDTQYF. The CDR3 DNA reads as TGTGCCAGCAGCACAATCGGACTAGCGGGGTCCACAGATACGCAGTATTTT.

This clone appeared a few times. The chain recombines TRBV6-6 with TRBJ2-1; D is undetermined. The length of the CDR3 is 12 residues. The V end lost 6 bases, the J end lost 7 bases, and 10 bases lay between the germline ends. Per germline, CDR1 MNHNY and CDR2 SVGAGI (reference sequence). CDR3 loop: CASSSPLNEQFF. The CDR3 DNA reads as TGTGCCAGCAGCTCCCCTCTGAATGAGCAGTTCTTC.

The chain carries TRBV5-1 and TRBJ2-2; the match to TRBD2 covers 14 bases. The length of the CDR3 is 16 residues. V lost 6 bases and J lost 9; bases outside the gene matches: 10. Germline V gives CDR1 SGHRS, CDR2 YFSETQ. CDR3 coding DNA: TGCGCCAGCACCCAGCCGGGACTAGCGGGGGCAAGGGAGCTGTTTTTT. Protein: CASTQPGLAGARELFF.

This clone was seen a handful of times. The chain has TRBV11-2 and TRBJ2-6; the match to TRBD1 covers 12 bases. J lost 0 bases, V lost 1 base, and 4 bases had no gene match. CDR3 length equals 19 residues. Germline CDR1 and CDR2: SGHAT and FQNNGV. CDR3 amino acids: CASSLVWGQGASGANVLTF. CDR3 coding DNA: TGTGCCAGCAGCTTAGTATGGGGACAGGGGGCCTCTGGGGCCAACGTCCTGACTTTC.